The source of this T cell receptor (beta chain) is a study of breast tumors, draining lymph nodes, adjacent tissues. Overall study findings and caveats: Data fit most tumor T cells coming from lymph node, expanding in tumor.

Regarding this clonotype: What it binds is unknown. This may be a read error: a much more frequent sequence differs by one nucleotide.

Each CDR3 protein is one row after TCRdb ran MiXCR on the multiplex PCR reads. The table shows about 140,000 distinct CDR3 sequences, with roughly 33% occurring only once. The germline gives CDR1 MNHNY, CDR2 SVGAGI (reference sequence). The length of the CDR3 is 13 residues. With 6 bases removed from V and 6 bases from J, the gap between germline ends came to 11 bases. Axillary draining lymph nodes of breast cancer patients supplied the node samples. The sample consisted of axillary lymph node tissue. This chain links TRBV6-6 with TRBJ2-2; D ambiguous. The receptor comes from a female donor with breast cancer. Some clones in this sample may be carry-over from other donors' samples. The CDR3 is CASRVGDAGELFF. The CDR3 bases are TGTGCCAGCAGGGTTGGCGACGCCGGGGAGCTGTTTTTT.